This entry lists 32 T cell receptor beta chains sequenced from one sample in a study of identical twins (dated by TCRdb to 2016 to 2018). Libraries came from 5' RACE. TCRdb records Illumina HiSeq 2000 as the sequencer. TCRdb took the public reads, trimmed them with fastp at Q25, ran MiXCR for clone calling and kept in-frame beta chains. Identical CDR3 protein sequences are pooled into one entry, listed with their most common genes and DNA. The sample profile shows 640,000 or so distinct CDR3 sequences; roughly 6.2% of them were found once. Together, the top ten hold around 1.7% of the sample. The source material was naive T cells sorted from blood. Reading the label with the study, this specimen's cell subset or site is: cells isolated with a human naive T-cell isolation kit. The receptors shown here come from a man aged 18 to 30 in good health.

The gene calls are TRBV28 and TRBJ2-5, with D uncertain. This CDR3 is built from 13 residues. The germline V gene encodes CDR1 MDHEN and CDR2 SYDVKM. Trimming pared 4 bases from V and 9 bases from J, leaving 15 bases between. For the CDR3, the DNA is TGTGCCAGCAGTTCGCCAGGCGTTAGAGCCCAGTACTTC. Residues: CASSSPGVRAQYF.

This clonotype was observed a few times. The CDR3 DNA reads TGCAGTGCTTCTTTAGGACAGGGGGCCTACAATGAGCAGTTCTTC. Protein: CSASLGQGAYNEQFF. The chain couples TRBV20-1 to TRBJ2-1; 10 bases line up with TRBD1. The CDR3 spans 15 residues. Trimming at V came to 5 bases and at J to 2 bases, leaving 6 bases not matched to a gene. Germline CDR1 reads DFQATT; CDR2 reads SNEGSKA (reference sequence).

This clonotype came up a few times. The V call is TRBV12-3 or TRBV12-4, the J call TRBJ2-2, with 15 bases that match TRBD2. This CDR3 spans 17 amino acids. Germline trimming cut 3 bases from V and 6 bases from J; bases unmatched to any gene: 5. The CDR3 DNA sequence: TGTGCCAGCAGTTTTGGGACTAGCGGGAGGAGGCCCGGGGAGCTGTTTTTT. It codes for CASSFGTSGRRPGELFF.

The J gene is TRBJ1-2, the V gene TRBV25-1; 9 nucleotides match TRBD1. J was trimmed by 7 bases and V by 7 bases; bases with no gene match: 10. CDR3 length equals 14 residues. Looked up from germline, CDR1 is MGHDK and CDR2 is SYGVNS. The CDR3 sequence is CASKIGQGRGGYTF. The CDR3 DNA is TGTGCCAGCAAAATTGGACAGGGGAGGGGTGGCTACACCTTC.

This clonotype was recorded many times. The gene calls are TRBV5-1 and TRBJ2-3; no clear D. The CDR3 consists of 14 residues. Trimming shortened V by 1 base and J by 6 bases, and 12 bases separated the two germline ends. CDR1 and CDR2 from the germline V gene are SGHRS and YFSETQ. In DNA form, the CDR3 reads TGCGCCAGCAGCTTGTGGTGGGGTTCCGATACGCAGTATTTT. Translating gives CASSLWWGSDTQYF.

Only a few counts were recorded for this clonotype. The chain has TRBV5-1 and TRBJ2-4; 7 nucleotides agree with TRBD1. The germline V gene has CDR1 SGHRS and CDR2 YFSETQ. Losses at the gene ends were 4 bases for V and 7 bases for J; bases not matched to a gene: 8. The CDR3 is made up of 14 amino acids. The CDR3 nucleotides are TGCGCCAGCAGCGAAGGACAGGCTGGGAACATTCAGTACTTC. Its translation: CASSEGQAGNIQYF.

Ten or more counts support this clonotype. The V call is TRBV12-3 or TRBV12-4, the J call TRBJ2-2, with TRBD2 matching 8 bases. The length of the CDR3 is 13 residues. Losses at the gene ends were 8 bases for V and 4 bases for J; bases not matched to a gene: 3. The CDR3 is CASVGGGTGELFF. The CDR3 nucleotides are TGTGCCAGCGTCGGGGGGGGCACCGGGGAGCTGTTTTTT.

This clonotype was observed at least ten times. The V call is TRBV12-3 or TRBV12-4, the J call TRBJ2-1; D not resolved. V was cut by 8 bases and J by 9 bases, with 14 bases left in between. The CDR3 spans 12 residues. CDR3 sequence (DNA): TGTGCCAGCCTGGTGGCAGGTCTTGAGCAGTTCTTC. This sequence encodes CASLVAGLEQFF.

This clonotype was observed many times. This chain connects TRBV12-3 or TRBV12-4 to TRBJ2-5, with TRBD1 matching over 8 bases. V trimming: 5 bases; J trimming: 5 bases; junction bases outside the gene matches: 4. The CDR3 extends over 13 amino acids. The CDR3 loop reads CASSTRDRETQYF. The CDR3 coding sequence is TGTGCCAGCAGTACCCGGGACAGGGAGACCCAGTACTTC.

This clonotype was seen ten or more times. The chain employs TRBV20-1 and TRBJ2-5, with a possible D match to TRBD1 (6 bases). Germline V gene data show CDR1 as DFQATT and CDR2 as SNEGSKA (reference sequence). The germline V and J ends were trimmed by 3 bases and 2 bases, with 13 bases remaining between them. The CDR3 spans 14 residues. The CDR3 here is CSASPTGLQETQYF. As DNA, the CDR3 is TGCAGTGCTAGCCCCACAGGGTTGCAAGAGACCCAGTACTTC.

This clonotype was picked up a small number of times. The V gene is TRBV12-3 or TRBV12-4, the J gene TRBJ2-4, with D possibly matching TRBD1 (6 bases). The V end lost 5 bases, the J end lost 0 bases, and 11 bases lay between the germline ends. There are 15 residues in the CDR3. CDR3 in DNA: TGTGCCAGCAGTCCTGACAGGATAGCCAAAAACATTCAGTACTTC. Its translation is CASSPDRIAKNIQYF.

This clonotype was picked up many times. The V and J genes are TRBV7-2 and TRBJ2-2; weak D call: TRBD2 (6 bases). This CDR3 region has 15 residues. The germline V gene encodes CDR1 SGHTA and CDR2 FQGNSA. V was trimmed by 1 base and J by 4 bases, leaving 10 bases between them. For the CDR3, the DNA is TGTGCCAGCAGCTTAGGGACTACCCTCACCGGGGAGCTGTTTTTT. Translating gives CASSLGTTLTGELFF.

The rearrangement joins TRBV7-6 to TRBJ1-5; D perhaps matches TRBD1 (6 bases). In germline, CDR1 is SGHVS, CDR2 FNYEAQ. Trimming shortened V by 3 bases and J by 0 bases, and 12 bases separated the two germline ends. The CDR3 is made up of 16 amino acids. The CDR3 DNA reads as TGTGCCAGCAGCTTCCAGGGGAAGTGTAGCAATCAGCCCCAGCATTTT. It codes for CASSFQGKCSNQPQHF.

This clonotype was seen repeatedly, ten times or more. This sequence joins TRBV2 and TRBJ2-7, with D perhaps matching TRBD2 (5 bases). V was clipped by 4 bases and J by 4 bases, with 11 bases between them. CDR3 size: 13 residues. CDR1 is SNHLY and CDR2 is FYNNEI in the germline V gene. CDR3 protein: CASSGLGDYEQYF. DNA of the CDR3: TGTGCCAGCAGTGGATTGGGAGATTACGAGCAGTACTTC.

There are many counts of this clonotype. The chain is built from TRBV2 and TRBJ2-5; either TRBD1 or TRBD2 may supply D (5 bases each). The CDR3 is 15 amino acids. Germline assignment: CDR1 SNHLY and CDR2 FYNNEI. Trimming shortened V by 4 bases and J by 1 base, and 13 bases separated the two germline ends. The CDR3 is CASSAETGLQETQYF. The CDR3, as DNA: TGTGCCAGCAGTGCGGAAACGGGGCTCCAAGAGACCCAGTACTTC.

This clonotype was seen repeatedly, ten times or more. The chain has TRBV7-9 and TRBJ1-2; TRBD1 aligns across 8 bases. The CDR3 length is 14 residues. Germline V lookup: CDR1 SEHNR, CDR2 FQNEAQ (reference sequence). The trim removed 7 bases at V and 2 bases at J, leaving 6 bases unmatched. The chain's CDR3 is CASTPGQENYGYTF. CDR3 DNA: TGTGCCAGCACTCCGGGACAGGAAAACTATGGCTACACCTTC.

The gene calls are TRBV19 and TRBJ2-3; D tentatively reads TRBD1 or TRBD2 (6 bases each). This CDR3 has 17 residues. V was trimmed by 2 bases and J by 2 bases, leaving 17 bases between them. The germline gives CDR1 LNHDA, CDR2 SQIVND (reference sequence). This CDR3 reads CASSIRGVGGLTDTQYF. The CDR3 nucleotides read TGTGCCAGTAGTATAAGGGGGGTTGGCGGTCTCACAGATACGCAGTATTTT.

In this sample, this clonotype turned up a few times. The CDR3 sequence is CASSLRVSSHGEQFF. In nucleotides, the CDR3 is TGTGCCAGCAGCTTAAGGGTTAGTAGCCATGGTGAGCAGTTCTTC. The gene calls are TRBV7-9 and TRBJ2-1; D remains unclear. The CDR3 has 15 amino acids. The V and J ends lost 2 bases and 9 bases respectively, with 17 bases between them. Germline lookup yields CDR1 SEHNR and CDR2 FQNEAQ (reference sequence). Full variable domain (remainder filled in from reference TRBV7-9 and TRBJ2-1): DTGVSQNPRHKITKRGQNVTFRCDPISEHNRLYWYRQTLGQGPEFLTYFQNEAQLEKSRLLSDRFSAERPKGSFSTLEIQRTEQGDSAMYLCASSLRVSSHGEQFFGPGTRLTVL.

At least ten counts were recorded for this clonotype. This CDR3 reads CASSQDEGGGVEQFF. The DNA for the CDR3 is TGCGCCAGCAGCCAAGATGAGGGAGGGGGGGTCGAGCAGTTCTTC. This chain connects TRBV4-1 to TRBJ2-1; possibly TRBD2 for D (7 bases). The CDR3 has 15 residues. Trimming cost V 0 bases and J 10 bases, with 16 bases left between them. Germline values: CDR1 MGHRA, CDR2 YSYEKL.

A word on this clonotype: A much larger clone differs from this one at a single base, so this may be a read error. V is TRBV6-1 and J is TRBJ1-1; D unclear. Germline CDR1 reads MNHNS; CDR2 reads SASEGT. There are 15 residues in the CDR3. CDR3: CVSSDTKKVRGEAFF. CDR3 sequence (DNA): TGTGTCAGCAGTGACACAAAGAAAGTTCGGGGTGAAGCTTTCTTT.

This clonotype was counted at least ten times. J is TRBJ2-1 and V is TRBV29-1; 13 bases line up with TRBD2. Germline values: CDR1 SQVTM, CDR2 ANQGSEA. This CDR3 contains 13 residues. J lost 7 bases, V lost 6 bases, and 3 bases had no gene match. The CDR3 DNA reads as TGCAGCGTCAGGACTAGCGGGAGTAATGAGCAGTTCTTC. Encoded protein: CSVRTSGSNEQFF.

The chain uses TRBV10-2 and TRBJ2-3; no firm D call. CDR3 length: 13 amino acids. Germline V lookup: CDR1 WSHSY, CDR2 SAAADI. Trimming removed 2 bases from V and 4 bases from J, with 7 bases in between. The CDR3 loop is CASSEIPSDTQYF. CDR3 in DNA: TGCGCCAGCAGTGAGATTCCGTCAGATACGCAGTATTTT.

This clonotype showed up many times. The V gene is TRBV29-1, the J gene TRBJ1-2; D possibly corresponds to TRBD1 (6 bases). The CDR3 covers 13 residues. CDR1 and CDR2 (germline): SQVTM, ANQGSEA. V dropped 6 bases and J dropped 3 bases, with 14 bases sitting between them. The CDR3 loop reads CSVVLQGDYGYTF. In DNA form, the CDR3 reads TGCAGCGTCGTCCTACAGGGTGACTATGGCTACACCTTC.

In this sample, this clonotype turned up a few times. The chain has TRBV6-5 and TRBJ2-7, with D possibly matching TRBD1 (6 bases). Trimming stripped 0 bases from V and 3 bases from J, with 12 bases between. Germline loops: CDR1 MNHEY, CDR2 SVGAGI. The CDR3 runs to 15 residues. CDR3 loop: CASSYSGRGIYEQYF. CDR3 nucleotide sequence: TGTGCCAGCAGTTACTCGGGAAGGGGGATCTACGAGCAGTACTTC.

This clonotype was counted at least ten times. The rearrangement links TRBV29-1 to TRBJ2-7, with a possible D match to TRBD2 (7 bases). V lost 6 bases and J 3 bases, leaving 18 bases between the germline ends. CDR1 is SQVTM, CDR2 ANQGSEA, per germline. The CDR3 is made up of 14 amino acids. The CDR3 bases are TGCAGCGTCGAGGGGGGGGCTAGCGGCTACGAGCAGTACTTC. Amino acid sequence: CSVEGGASGYEQYF.

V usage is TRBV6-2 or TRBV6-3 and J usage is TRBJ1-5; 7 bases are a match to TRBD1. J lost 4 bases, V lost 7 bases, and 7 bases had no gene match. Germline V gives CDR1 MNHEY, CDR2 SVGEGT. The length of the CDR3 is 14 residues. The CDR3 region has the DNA TGTGCCAGCACCTCGACAGGGCGTAATCAGCCCCAGCATTTT. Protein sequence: CASTSTGRNQPQHF.

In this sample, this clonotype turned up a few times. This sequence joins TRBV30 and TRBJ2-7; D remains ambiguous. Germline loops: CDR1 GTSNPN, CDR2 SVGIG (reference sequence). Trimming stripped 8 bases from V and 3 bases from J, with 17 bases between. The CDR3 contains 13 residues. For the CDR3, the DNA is TGTGCCGCATGGACCTATAGCCTCTACGAGCAGTACTTC. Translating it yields CAAWTYSLYEQYF.

The CDR3 DNA follows: TGTGCCACCAGGACAGCTACCTTAAATGAAGCTTTCTTT. Protein sequence: CATRTATLNEAFF. The genes are TRBV10-3 and TRBJ1-1; D perhaps matches TRBD1 (6 bases). Trimming removed 10 bases from V and 7 bases from J, with 19 bases in between. CDR1 ENHRY and CDR2 SYGVKD come from the germline V gene. This CDR3 is built from 13 residues.

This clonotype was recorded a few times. CDR3 bases: TGCGCCAGCAGCTTGATCGGCAGTACCTCTGGAAACACCATATATTTT. Its protein product is CASSLIGSTSGNTIYF. The chain joins TRBV5-1 to TRBJ1-3; no definite D call. This CDR3 contains 16 residues. Per germline, CDR1 SGHRS and CDR2 YFSETQ. The germline V and J ends were trimmed by 1 base and 0 bases, with 11 bases remaining between them.

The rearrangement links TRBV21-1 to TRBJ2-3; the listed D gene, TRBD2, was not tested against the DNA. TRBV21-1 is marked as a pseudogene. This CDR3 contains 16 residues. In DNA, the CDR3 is TGTGCCAGCAGCACCCAGCGGGAGAATAGCACAGATACGCAGTATTTT. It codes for CASSTQRENSTDTQYF.

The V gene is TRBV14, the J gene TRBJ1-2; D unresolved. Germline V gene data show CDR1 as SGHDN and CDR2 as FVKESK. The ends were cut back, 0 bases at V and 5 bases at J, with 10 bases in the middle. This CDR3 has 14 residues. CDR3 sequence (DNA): TGTGCCAGCAGCCAAGATCTTGAAGGTTATGGCTACACCTTC. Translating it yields CASSQDLEGYGYTF. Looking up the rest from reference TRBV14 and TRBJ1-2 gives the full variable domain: EAGVTQFPSHSVIEKGQTVTLRCDPISGHDNLYWYRRVMGKEIKFLLHFVKESKQDESGMPNNRFLAERTGGTYSTLKVQPAELEDSGVYFCASSQDLEGYGYTFGSGTRLTVV.

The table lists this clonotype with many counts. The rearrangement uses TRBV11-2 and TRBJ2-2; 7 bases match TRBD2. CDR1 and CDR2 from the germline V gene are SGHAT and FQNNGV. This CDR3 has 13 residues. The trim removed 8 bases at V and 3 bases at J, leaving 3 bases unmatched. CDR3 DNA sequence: TGTGCCAGCTTCCTAGCGGACACCGGGGAGCTGTTTTTT. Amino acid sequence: CASFLADTGELFF.